The rows below give T cell receptor beta chains drawn from one sample of a study of shared clonotypes between healthy human individuals. The data were produced by immunoSEQ multiplex PCR, yet TCRdb's version contains in-frame clones alone and is incomplete. The top ten clones hold 0.95% to 1.5% of a sample with some 2 million clones, about 95% of them seen once. The sequencing sample was made of naive CD8+ T cells sorted from blood. These receptors were collected from a man between 18 and 35 years old in good health. Each CDR3 is given with its conserved first and last residue. D genes are given only for firm matches. Size values are once, few and many counts, or a class for expanded clones, and some rows have none.

>TRBV10-2|TRBD1|.|TRBJ2-7
CASSPGTGSSYEQYF
TGCGCCAGCAGTCCCGGGACAGGTTCCTCCTACGAGCAGTACTTC
>TRBV7-3|TRBD2|.|TRBJ2-1
CASSPSTRLAGNTYNEQFF
TGTGCCAGCAGCCCCTCAACCCGACTAGCGGGGAACACCTACAATGAGCAGTTCTTC
>TRBV5-4|.|.|TRBJ2-1
CASSFSHEQFF
TGTGCCAGCAGCTTTTCCCATGAGCAGTTCTTC
>TRBV6-1|.|once|TRBJ2-6
CASTVSPSGANVLTF
TGTGCCAGCACGGTTTCACCCTCTGGGGCCAACGTCCTGACTTTC
>TRBV6-6|.|.|TRBJ2-5
CASSYNLPRGEETQYF
TGTGCCAGCAGTTACAACCTCCCTAGGGGGGAAGAGACCCAGTACTTC
>TRBV14|.|.|TRBJ2-6
CASSQWTLGANVLTF
TGTGCCAGCAGCCAATGGACGCTCGGGGCCAACGTCCTGACTTTC
>TRBV5-4|.|.|TRBJ1-2
CASSLAEGSANYGYTF
TGTGCCAGCAGCTTGGCTGAAGGCTCAGCTAACTATGGCTACACCTTC
>TRBV27|.|.|TRBJ2-6
CASSSWTDTSSGANVLTF
TGTGCCAGCAGTTCCTGGACAGATACTAGCTCTGGGGCCAACGTCCTGACTTTC
>TRBV19|TRBD1|.|TRBJ2-7
CASSMGQGPWEQYF
TGTGCCAGTAGTATGGGACAGGGGCCGTGGGAGCAGTACTTC
>TRBV5-4|.|.|TRBJ1-6
CASSTGTAAYNSPLHF
TGTGCCAGCAGCACGGGGACCGCGGCCTATAATTCACCCCTCCACTTT
>TRBV28|.|.|TRBJ2-7
CASSLMTTKYEQYF
TGTGCCAGCAGTTTAATGACTACAAAGTACGAGCAGTACTTC
>TRBV4-1|TRBD1|.|TRBJ2-7
CASSQGQDAYEQYF
TGCGCCAGCAGCCAGGGACAGGACGCCTACGAGCAGTACTTC
>TRBV7-9|.|.|TRBJ2-1
CASSLYTLRDEQFF
TGTGCCAGCAGCTTGTACACACTCAGGGATGAGCAGTTCTTC
>TRBV7-9|.|once|TRBJ1-2
CASSRDMATPRNYGYTF
TGTGCCAGCAGCAGGGACATGGCGACTCCAAGAAACTATGGCTACACCTTC
>TRBV10-1|.|.|TRBJ2-7
CASGDLDSYEQYF
TGCGCCAGCGGGGATTTAGACTCCTACGAGCAGTACTTC
>TRBV4-1|TRBD1|.|TRBJ2-3
CASSQTRTGGISDTQYF
TGCGCCAGCAGCCAAACGCGGACAGGGGGCATCTCAGATACGCAGTATTTT
>TRBV5-1|.|.|TRBJ2-7
CASSLGRVSYEQYF
TGCGCCAGCAGCTTGGGCAGGGTCTCCTACGAGCAGTACTTC
>TRBV5-5|.|once|TRBJ2-7
CASSLDGDGFYEQYF
TGTGCCAGCAGCTTGGATGGGGACGGCTTTTACGAGCAGTACTTC
>TRBV6-1|.|.|TRBJ1-6
CASSEGDWVDPYNSPLHF
TGTGCCAGCAGTGAAGGGGATTGGGTGGACCCCTATAATTCACCCCTCCACTTT
>TRBV10-3|.|.|TRBJ1-3
CAISDPGNTGNTIYF
TGTGCCATCAGTGATCCAGGGAATACTGGAAACACCATATATTTT
>TRBV19|.|.|TRBJ1-1
CASSYPSSGALMNTEAFF
TGTGCCAGTAGTTACCCATCCTCAGGGGCCCTTATGAACACTGAAGCTTTCTTT
>TRBV5-1|TRBD2|.|TRBJ2-1
CASSFEPPGLAGGRLNEQFF
TGCGCCAGCAGCTTTGAACCCCCGGGACTAGCGGGGGGGCGCCTCAATGAGCAGTTCTTC
>TRBV27|TRBD1|.|TRBJ2-3
CASSPNRGLDTDTQYF
TGTGCCAGCAGTCCCAACAGGGGGTTGGACACAGATACGCAGTATTTT
>TRBV4-1|.|.|TRBJ2-1
CASSQASVSYNEQFF
TGCGCCAGCAGCCAAGCCAGCGTTTCCTACAATGAGCAGTTCTTC
>TRBV5-4|.|.|TRBJ2-2
CASNLNTGELFF
TGTGCCAGCAATTTGAACACCGGGGAGCTGTTTTTT
>TRBV28|.|.|TRBJ1-3
CASRLTRSGNTIYF
TGTGCCAGCAGATTGACACGCTCTGGAAACACCATATATTTT
>TRBV19|TRBD1|.|TRBJ1-2
CASSIPPGGGYTF
TGTGCCAGTAGTATACCGCCAGGGGGCGGCTACACCTTC
>TRBV25-1|TRBD1|few|TRBJ1-2
CASSQNPGQFYTF
TGTGCCAGCAGTCAGAACCCGGGACAGTTCTACACCTTC
>TRBV19|TRBD1|.|TRBJ2-7
CASGQGDSYEQYF
TGTGCCAGTGGACAGGGGGACTCCTACGAGCAGTACTTC
>TRBV5-1|.|.|TRBJ2-7
CASSFQGPRDEQYF
TGCGCCAGCAGCTTTCAGGGGCCAAGAGACGAGCAGTACTTC
>TRBV13|.|once|TRBJ2-1
CASSLGTYNEQFF
TGTGCCAGCAGCCTCGGGACGTACAATGAGCAGTTCTTC
>TRBV6-5|.|.|TRBJ2-7
CASSYSAGLSYEQYF
TGTGCCAGCAGTTACTCGGCGGGGCTCTCCTACGAGCAGTACTTC
>TRBV9|.|.|TRBJ2-2
CASSSRYSTGELFF
TGTGCCAGCAGCTCCCGCTATAGCACCGGGGAGCTGTTTTTT
>TRBV10-1|.|.|TRBJ1-2
CASSETLNYGYTF
TGCGCCAGCAGTGAGACCCTTAACTATGGCTACACCTTC
>TRBV5-8|.|few|TRBJ2-1
CASSLGPNEQFF
TGTGCCAGCAGCTTAGGGCCCAATGAGCAGTTCTTC
>TRBV5-6|.|.|TRBJ1-3
CASSFGSNSGNTIYF
TGTGCCAGCAGCTTTGGGTCAAACTCTGGAAACACCATATATTTT
>TRBV9|TRBD1|.|TRBJ2-2
CASGQGAGTGELFF
TGTGCCAGCGGACAGGGGGCGGGCACCGGGGAGCTGTTTTTT